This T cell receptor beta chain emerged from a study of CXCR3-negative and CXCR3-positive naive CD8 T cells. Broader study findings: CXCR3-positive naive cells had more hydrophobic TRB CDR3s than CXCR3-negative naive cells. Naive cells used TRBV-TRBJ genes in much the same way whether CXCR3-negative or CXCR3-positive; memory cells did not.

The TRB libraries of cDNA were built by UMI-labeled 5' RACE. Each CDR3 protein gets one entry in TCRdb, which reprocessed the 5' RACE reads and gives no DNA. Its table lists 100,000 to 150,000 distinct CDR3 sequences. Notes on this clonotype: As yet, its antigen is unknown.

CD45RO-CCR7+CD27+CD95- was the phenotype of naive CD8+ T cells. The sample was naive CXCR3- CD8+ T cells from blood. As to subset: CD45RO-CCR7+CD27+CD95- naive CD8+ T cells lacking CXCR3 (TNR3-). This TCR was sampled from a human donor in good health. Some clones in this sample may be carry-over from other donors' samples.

The CDR3 spells CATQSGGVTEAFF. J is TRBJ1-1 and V is TRBV19; TCRdb's D gene call, TRBD1, goes unchecked for lack of DNA. This CDR3 contains 13 residues. The germline V gene encodes CDR1 LNHDA and CDR2 SQIVND (reference sequence).